The T cell receptor beta chain under discussion was sequenced for a study of T cell repertoires in cytomegalovirus infection. One entry per CDR3 protein, called by TCRdb with MiXCR from the reads. The sample records 640,000 or so distinct CDR3 sequences, 33% being singletons. As to this clonotype: The antigen is undetermined.

The CDR3 covers 11 residues. Trimming took off 10 bases at V and 6 bases at J, with 13 bases between the two ends. Germline V CDR1 and CDR2: SNHLY, FYNNEI. The chain couples TRBV2 to TRBJ2-7; either TRBD1 or TRBD2 may supply D (6 bases each). The source material was cultured PBMCs, sampled from culture after CMV antigen stimulation. The receptor comes from a human donor in good health (CMV status not recorded). Some clones in this sample may be carry-over from other donors' samples. This chain's CDR3 is CATKQGLEQYF. Written as DNA, the CDR3 is TGTGCCACCAAACAGGGACTCGAGCAGTACTTC.